This T cell receptor beta chain was recovered during a study of human T cells and chemical hapten exposure. Turning to the study itself: Diphenylcyclopropenone was administered weekly to the scalp of patients throughout the roughly 24-week study.

Unique molecular identifiers were attached to individual cDNA molecules within the library. TCRdb re-called the RACE reads through MiXCR, storing one row per CDR3 protein. The sample carries 95,000 to 150,000 distinct CDR3 sequences, 10% to 12% recorded once. V gave up 2 bases and J gave up 1 base, with 5 bases separating them. CDR3 length: 13 residues. Germline-derived CDR1 and CDR2 are SGHVS and FQNEAQ. Sample time point: patch test 3, about 24 weeks after DPC sensitization. Treatment here: therapeutic diphenylcyclopropenone sensitization with weekly scalp DPC. The study drew its donors from alopecia patients who were 18 to 70 years old and suitable for DPC.

The chain combines TRBV7-8 with TRBJ1-1; D remains unclear. This sequence was found in a woman aged 50 to 60 with alopecia areata. Some clones in this sample may be carry-over from other donors' samples. Material: whole blood, obtained in connection with sensitization to the hapten diphenylcyclopropenone (DPC). The CDR3 loop is CASSLNKNTEAFF. In DNA form, the CDR3 reads TGTGCCAGCAGCTTAAACAAGAACACTGAAGCTTTCTTT.